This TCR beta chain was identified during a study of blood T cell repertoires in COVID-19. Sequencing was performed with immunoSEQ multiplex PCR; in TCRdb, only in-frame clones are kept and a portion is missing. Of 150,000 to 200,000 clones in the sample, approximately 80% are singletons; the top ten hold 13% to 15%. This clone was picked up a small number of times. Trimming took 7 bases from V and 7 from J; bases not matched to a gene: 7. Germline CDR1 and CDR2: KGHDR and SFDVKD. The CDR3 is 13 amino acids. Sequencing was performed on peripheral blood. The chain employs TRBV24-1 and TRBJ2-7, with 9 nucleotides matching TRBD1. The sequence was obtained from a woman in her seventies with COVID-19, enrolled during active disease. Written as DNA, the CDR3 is TGTGCCACCAGACAGGGGGCGCTGGGGGAGCAGTACTTC. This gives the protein CATRQGALGEQYF.